This T cell receptor (beta chain) was obtained from a study of spatial heterogeneity in lung cancer. About the study: Beta-chain sequences were consistently detected more often than alpha-chain sequences.

This clonotype was observed a handful of times. The CDR3 runs to 15 residues. The V end was cut by 6 bases, the J end by 7 bases, with 21 bases between. TCRdb called the 5' RACE reads again in MiXCR, with one record for every CDR3 protein. This sample yields about 52,000 distinct CDR3 sequences, of which less than 9% are seen a single time; around 33% belongs to the top ten. Time point denoted: blood at routine non-recurrence follow-up after resection. In each case, whole RNA from tumor, nontumor lung or frozen PBMC was sequenced unsorted. The specimen comprised PBMCs, sampled at follow-up. The chain employs TRBV12-3 or TRBV12-4 and TRBJ2-5; perhaps TRBD1 as D (5 bases). The receptor's source is a female donor with early-stage non-small cell lung cancer. CDR3 amino acids: CASRTPQAGHLTQYF. The CDR3 nucleotides are TGTGCCAGCAGAACCCCTCAAGCAGGGCATTTGACCCAGTACTTC.